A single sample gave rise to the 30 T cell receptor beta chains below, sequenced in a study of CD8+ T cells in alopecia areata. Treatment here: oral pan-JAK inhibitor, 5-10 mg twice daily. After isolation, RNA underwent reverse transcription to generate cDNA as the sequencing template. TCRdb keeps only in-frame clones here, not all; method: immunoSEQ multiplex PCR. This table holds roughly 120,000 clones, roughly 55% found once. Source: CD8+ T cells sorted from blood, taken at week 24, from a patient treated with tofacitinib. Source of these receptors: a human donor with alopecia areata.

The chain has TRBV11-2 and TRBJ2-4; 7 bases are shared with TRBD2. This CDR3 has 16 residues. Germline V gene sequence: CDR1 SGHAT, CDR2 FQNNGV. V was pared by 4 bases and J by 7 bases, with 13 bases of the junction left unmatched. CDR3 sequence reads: CASSSPKTSGDNIQYF. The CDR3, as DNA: TGTGCCAGCAGCTCCCCAAAGACGAGCGGGGACAACATTCAGTACTTC.

The CDR3 nucleotides read TGTGCCAGCAGCCCAAGGGACATTCAGTACTTC. Its protein product is CASSPRDIQYF. The rearrangement joins TRBV11-2 to TRBJ2-4; D not certain. V was trimmed by 5 bases and J by 8 bases, leaving 7 bases between them. From germline, CDR1 is SGHAT and CDR2 FQNNGV. The CDR3 runs 11 residues.

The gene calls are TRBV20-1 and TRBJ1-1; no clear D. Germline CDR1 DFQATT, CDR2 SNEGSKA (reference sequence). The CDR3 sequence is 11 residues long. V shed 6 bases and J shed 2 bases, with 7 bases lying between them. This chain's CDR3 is CSAPSNTEAFF. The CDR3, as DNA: TGCAGTGCCCCGTCCAACACTGAAGCTTTCTTT.

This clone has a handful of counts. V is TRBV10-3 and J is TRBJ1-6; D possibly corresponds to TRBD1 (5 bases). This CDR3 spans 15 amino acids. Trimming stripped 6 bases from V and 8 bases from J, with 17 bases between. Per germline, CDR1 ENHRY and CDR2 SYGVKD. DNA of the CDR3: TGTGCCATCAGGGCGTTTGGGATGGGGGATTCACCCCTCCACTTT. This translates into CAIRAFGMGDSPLHF.

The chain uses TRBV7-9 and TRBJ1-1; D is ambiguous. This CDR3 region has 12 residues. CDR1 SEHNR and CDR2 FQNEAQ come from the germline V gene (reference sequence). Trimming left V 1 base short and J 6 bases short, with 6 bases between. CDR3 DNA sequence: TGTGCCAGCAGCTTAGGGGTCGCTGAAGCTTTCTTT. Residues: CASSLGVAEAFF.

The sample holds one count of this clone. The CDR3: CASSGSGGYGYTF. Written as DNA, the CDR3 is TGTGCCAGCAGCGGGTCTGGGGGCTATGGCTACACCTTC. The chain links TRBV9 to TRBJ1-2; D is perhaps TRBD1 (5 bases). Germline V CDR1 and CDR2: SGDLS, YYNGEE. There are 13 residues in the CDR3. Trimming pared 3 bases from V and 4 bases from J, leaving 10 bases between.

CDR3 nucleotide sequence: TGTGCCAGCTACCGACAGGGGGTTCAGTCTGTGTATGGCTACACCTTC. This translates into CASYRQGVQSVYGYTF. This rearrangement joins TRBV2 to TRBJ1-2; 9 bases are shared with TRBD1. V gave up 8 bases and J gave up 5 bases; unmatched junction bases: 15. CDR3 length: 16 residues. Germline values: CDR1 SNHLY, CDR2 FYNNEI. Full variable domain (remainder filled in from reference TRBV2 and TRBJ1-2): EPEVTQTPSHQVTQMGQEVILRCVPISNHLYFYWYRQILGQKVEFLVSFYNNEISEKSEIFDDQFSVERPDGSNFTLKIRSTKLEDSAMYFCASYRQGVQSVYGYTFGSGTRLTVV.

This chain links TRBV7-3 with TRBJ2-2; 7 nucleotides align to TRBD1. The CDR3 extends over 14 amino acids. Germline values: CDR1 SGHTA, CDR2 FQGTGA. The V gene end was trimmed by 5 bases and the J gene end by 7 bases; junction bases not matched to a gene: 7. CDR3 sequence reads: CASSDVGQLGELFF. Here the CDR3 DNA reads TGTGCCAGCAGCGACGTGGGACAGCTCGGGGAGCTGTTTTTT.

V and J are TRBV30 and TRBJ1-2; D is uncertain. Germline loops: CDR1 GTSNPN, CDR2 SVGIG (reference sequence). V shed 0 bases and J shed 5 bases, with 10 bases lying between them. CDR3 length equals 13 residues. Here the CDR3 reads CAWSVPGMYGYTF. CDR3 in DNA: TGTGCCTGGAGTGTACCGGGGATGTATGGCTACACCTTC.

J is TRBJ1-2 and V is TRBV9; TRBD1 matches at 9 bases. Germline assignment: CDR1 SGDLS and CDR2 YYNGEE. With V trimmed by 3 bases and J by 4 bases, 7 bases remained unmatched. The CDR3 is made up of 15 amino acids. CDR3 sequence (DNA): TGTGCCAGCAGCGCCTGGGACAGGGAATCCTATGGCTACACCTTC. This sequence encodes CASSAWDRESYGYTF.

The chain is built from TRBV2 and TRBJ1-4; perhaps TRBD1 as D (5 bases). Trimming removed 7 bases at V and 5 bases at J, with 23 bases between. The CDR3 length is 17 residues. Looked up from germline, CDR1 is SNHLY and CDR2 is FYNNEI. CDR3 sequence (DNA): TGTGCCAGCAATGGGCCATCACAGGACGGCAGGAATGAAAAACTGTTTTTT. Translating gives CASNGPSQDGRNEKLFF. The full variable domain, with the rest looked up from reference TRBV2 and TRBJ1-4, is EPEVTQTPSHQVTQMGQEVILRCVPISNHLYFYWYRQILGQKVEFLVSFYNNEISEKSEIFDDQFSVERPDGSNFTLKIRSTKLEDSAMYFCASNGPSQDGRNEKLFFGSGTQLSVL.

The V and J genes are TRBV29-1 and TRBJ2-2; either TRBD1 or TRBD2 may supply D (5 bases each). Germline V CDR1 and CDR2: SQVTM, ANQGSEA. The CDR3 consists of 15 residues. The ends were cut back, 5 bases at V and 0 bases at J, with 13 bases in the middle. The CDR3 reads CSVFGTQTNTGELFF. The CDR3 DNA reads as TGCAGCGTTTTCGGGACGCAGACGAACACCGGGGAGCTGTTTTTT.

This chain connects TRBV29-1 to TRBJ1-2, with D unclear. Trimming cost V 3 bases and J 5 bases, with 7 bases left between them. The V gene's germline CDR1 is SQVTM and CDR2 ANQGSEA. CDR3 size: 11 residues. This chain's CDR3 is CSVDFGYGYTF. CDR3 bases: TGCAGCGTTGATTTCGGGTATGGCTACACCTTC.

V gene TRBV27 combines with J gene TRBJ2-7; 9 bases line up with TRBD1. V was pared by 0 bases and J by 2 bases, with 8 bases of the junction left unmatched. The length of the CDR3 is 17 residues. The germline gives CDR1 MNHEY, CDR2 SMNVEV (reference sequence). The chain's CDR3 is CASSLSSGTGNPYEQYF. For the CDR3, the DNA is TGTGCCAGCAGTTTATCCTCCGGGACAGGGAACCCCTACGAGCAGTACTTC.

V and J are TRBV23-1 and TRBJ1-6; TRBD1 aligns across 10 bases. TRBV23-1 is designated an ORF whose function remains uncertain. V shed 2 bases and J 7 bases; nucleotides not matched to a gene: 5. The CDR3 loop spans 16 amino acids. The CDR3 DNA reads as TGCGCCAGCAGTCAACCGCCGGGACAGGGGAATTCACCCCTCCACTTT. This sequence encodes CASSQPPGQGNSPLHF.

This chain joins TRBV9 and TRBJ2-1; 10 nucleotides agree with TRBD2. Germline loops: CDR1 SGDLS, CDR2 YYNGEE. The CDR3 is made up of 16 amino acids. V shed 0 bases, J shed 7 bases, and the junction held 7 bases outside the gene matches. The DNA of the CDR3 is TGTGCCAGCAGCGTAGATCGAGCGGGGGGGTCGAATGAGCAGTTCTTC. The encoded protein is CASSVDRAGGSNEQFF.

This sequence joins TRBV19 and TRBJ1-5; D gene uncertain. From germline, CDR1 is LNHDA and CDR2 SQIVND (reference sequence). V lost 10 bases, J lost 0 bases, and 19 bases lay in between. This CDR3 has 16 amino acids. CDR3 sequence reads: CATGDSSEYSNQPQHF. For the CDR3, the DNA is TGTGCCACTGGCGACTCGTCAGAATATAGCAATCAGCCCCAGCATTTT.

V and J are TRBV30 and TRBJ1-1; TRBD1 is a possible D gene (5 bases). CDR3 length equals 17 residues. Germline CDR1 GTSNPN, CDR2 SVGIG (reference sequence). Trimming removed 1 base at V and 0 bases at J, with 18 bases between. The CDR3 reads CAWSGDFWGSVNTEAFF. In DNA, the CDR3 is TGTGCCTGGAGTGGGGATTTTTGGGGGAGCGTGAACACTGAAGCTTTCTTT.

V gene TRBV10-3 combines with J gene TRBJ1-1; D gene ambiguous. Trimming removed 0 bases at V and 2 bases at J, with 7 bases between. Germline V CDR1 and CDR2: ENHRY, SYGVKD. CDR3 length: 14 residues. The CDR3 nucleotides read TGTGCCATCAGTGAGTCGCGTCCAAACACTGAAGCTTTCTTT. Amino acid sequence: CAISESRPNTEAFF.

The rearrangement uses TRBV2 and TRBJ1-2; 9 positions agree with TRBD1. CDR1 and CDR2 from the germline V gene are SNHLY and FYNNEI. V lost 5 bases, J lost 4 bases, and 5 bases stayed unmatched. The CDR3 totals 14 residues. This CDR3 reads CASSTTGGVYGYTF. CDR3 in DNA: TGTGCCAGCAGTACGACAGGGGGTGTCTATGGCTACACCTTC.

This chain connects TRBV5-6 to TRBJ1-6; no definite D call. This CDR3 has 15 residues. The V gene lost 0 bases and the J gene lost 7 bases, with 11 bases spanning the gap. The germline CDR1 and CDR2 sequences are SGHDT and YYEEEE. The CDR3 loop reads CASSLAGGPNSPLHF. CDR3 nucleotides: TGTGCCAGCAGCTTGGCGGGAGGCCCCAATTCACCCCTCCACTTT.

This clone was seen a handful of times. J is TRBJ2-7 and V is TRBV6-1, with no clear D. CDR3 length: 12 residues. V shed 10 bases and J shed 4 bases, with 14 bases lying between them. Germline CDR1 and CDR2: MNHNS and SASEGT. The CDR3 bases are TGTGCCACCTCCGATTGGGGTTACGAGCAGTACTTC. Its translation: CATSDWGYEQYF.

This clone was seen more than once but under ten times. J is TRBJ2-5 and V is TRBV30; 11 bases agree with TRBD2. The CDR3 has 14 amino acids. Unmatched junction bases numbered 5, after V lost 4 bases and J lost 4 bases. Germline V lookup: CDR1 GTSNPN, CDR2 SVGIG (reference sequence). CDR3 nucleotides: TGTGCCTGGAACAAACTAGCGGGGGCAGAGACCCAGTACTTC. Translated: CAWNKLAGAETQYF.

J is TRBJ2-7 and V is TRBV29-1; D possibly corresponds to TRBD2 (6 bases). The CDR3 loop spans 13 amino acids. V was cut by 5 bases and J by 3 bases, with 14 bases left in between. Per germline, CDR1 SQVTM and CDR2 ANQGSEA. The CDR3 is CSVTGVENYEQYF. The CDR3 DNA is TGCAGCGTTACGGGGGTAGAAAACTACGAGCAGTACTTC.

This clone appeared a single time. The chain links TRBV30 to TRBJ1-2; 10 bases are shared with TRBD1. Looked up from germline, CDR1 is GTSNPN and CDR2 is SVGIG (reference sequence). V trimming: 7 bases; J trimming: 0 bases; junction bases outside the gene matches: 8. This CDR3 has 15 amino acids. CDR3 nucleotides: TGTGCCTTGAACCGGGACAGGGGCCCTAACTATGGCTACACCTTC. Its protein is CALNRDRGPNYGYTF.

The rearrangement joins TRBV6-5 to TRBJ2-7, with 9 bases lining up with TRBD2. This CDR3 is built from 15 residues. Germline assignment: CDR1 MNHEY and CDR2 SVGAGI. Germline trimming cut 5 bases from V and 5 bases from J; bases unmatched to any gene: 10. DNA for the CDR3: TGTGCCAGCAGTACACTTAGCGGGGGCTACGACGAGCAGTACTTC. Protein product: CASSTLSGGYDEQYF.

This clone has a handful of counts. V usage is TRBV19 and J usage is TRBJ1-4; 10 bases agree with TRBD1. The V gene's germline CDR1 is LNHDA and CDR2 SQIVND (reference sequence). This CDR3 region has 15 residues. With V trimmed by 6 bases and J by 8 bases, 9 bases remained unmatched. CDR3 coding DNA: TGTGCCAGTAGCCCCGGGACAGGGGAGGTAGAAAAACTGTTTTTT. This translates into CASSPGTGEVEKLFF.

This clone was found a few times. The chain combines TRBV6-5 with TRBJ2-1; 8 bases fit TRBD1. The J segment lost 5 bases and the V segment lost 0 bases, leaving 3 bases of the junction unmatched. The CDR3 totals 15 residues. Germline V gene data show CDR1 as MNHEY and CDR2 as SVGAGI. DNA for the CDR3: TGTGCCAGCAGTTACTCGGGACAGGACAACAATGAGCAGTTCTTC. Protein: CASSYSGQDNNEQFF.

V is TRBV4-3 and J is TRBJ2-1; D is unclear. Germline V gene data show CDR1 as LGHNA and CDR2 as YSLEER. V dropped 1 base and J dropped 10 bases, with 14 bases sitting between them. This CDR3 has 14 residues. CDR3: CASSQVGGRGEQFF. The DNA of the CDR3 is TGCGCCAGCAGCCAAGTAGGTGGGCGAGGAGAGCAGTTCTTC.

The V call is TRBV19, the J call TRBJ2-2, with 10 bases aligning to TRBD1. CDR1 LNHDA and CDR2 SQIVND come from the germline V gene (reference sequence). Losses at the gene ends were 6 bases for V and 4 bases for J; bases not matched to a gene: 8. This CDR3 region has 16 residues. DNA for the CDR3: TGTGCCAGTAGGTCCCGGGACAGGGGTTTCACCGGGGAGCTGTTTTTT. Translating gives CASRSRDRGFTGELFF.